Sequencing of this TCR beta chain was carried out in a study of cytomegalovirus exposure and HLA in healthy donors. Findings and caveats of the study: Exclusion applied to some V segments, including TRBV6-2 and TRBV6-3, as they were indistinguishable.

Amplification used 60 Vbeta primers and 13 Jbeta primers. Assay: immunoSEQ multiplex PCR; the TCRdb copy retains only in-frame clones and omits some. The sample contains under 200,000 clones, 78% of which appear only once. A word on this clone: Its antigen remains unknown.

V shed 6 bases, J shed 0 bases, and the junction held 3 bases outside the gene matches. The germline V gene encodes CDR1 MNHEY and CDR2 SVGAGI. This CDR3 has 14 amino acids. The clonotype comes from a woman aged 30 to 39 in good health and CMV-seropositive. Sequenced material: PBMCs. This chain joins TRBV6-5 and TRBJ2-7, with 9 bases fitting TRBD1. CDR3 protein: CASRTGGSSYEQYF. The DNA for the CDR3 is TGTGCCAGCAGGACAGGGGGTAGCTCCTACGAGCAGTACTTC.